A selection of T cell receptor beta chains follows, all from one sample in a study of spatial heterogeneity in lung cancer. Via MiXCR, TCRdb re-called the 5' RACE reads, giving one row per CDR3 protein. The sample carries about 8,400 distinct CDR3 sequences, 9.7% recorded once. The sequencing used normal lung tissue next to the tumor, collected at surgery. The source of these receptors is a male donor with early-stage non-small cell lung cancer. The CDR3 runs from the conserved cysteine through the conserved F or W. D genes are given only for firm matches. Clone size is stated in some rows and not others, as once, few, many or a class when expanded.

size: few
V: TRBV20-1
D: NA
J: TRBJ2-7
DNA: TGCAGTGTCACAATCTACGGACGGAACTACGAGCAGTACTTC
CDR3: CSVTIYGRNYEQYF

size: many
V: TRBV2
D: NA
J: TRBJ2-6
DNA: TGTGCCAGCACCCCGGGACACCTCAACTCTGGGGCCAACGTCCTGACTTTC
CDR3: CASTPGHLNSGANVLTF

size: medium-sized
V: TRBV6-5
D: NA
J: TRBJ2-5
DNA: TGTGCCAGCACCCCGGGACGGAACTCCCAAGAGACCCAGTACTTC
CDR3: CASTPGRNSQETQYF

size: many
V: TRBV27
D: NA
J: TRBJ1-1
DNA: TGTGCCAGCAGTGCCTTTTGGTCGGGGACTGAAGCTTTCTTT
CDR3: CASSAFWSGTEAFF

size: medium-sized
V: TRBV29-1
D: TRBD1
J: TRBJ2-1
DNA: TGCAGCGCCTCGACAGGGGGCCGAGTAGCGAATGAGCAGTTCTTC
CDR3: CSASTGGRVANEQFF

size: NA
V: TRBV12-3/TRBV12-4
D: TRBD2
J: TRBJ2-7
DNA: TGTGCCAGCAGTGAAATAGCGGGGAGCTCCTACGAGCAGTACTTC
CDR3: CASSEIAGSSYEQYF

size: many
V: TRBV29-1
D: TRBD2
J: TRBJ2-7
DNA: TGCAGCGTTCGGACTAGCGGTTACTACGAGCAGTACTTC
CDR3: CSVRTSGYYEQYF

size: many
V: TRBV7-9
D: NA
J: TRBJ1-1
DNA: TGTGCCAGCAGCCCGCTCAGGGACCGAAAGGTGGGGATGGGGACTGAAGCTTTCTTT
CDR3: CASSPLRDRKVGMGTEAFF

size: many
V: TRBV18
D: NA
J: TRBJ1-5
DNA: TGTGCCAGCTCACCAGGAGTCAATCAGCCCCAGCATTTT
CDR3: CASSPGVNQPQHF

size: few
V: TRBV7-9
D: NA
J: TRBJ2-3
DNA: TGTGCCAGCAGCGGAACAGAGGGTACGCAGTATTTT
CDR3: CASSGTEGTQYF

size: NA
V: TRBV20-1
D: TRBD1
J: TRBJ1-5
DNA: TGCAGTGCTAGAGATTTGAGACAGGGGGGGATTCAGCCCCAGCATTTT
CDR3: CSARDLRQGGIQPQHF

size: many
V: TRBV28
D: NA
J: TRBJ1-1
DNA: TGTGCCAGCAGTAGCACAGGATGGGCTGGCACTGAAGCTTTCTTT
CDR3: CASSSTGWAGTEAFF

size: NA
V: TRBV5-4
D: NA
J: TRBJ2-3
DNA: TGTGCCAGCAGCTTGACCACCGGGAGTACAGATACGCAGTATTTT
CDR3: CASSLTTGSTDTQYF

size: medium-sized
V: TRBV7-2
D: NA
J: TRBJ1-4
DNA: TGTGCCAGCAGCCCGTCCGGTTTTGAAAAACTGTTTTTT
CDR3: CASSPSGFEKLFF

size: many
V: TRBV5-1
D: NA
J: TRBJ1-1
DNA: TGCGCCAGCAGCTTGGTGGGGTCAAGGAACACTGAAGCTTTCTTT
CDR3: CASSLVGSRNTEAFF

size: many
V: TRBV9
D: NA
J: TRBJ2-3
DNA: TGTGCCAGCAGCGTAGGTGCCTCCGCTAGCACAGATACGCAGTATTTT
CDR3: CASSVGASASTDTQYF